The rows below give T cell receptor beta chains drawn from one sample of a study of CD8+ T cells in alopecia areata. The repertoire was sequenced with immunoSEQ multiplex PCR; TCRdb's copy has only in-frame clones and lacks some. This table holds some 120,000 clones, around 50% found once. Sequencing input: NKG2D-low CD8+ T cells sorted from blood. These receptors all stem from a human donor with alopecia areata. Each CDR3 is given with its conserved first and last residue. D genes are given only for firm matches. Clone size is given for some rows only: seen once, a few or many times, or a class if the clone is expanded.

NA	TRBV29-1	TRBJ2-1	NA	CSGLASSNEQFF	TGCAGCGGCCTAGCGAGTTCCAATGAGCAGTTCTTC
NA	TRBV9	TRBJ1-2	NA	CASSVDSSGRRNYGYTF	TGTGCCAGCAGCGTAGATTCGTCGGGACGGAGGAACTATGGCTACACCTTC
few	TRBV27	TRBJ1-1	NA	CASSPGTDTEAFF	TGTGCCAGCAGCCCAGGGACTGACACTGAAGCTTTCTTT
NA	TRBV29-1	TRBJ1-1	NA	CSVEDWSGESTEAFF	TGCAGCGTTGAAGATTGGAGCGGGGAGAGCACTGAAGCTTTCTTT
NA	TRBV30	TRBJ2-7	NA	CAWKGTPRGEQYF	TGTGCCTGGAAAGGGACACCGCGGGGAGAGCAGTACTTC
NA	TRBV29-1	TRBJ2-2	TRBD2	CSVEGERGAGELFF	TGCAGCGTTGAAGGCGAGCGGGGGGCCGGGGAGCTGTTTTTT
few	TRBV29-1	TRBJ2-7	NA	CSVDTGTDEQYF	TGCAGCGTTGATACGGGCACCGACGAGCAGTACTTC
NA	TRBV30	TRBJ2-5	NA	CAWSGGTVVETQYF	TGTGCCTGGAGTGGCGGGACAGTGGTAGAGACCCAGTACTTC
NA	TRBV28	TRBJ2-7	NA	CASRYRVGEQYF	TGTGCCAGCAGATACAGGGTAGGCGAGCAGTACTTC
NA	TRBV29-1	TRBJ1-2	NA	CSVVDGYGYTF	TGCAGCGTTGTAGATGGCTATGGCTACACCTTC
NA	TRBV29-1	TRBJ1-2	NA	CSVDPGDYGYTF	TGCAGCGTCGACCCGGGGGACTATGGCTACACCTTC
NA	TRBV11-2	TRBJ2-7	NA	CASSFEEIEQYF	TGTGCCAGCAGCTTCGAAGAGATCGAGCAGTACTTC
few	TRBV5-1	TRBJ1-5	NA	CASSLAGASYQPQHF	TGCGCCAGCAGCTTGGCTGGGGCCTCTTATCAGCCCCAGCATTTT
NA	TRBV30	TRBJ1-2	NA	CAWSVPTGPSNYGYTF	TGTGCCTGGAGTGTACCCACAGGTCCATCGAACTATGGCTACACCTTC
few	TRBV15	TRBJ2-4	NA	CATSRSALAKNIQYF	TGTGCCACCAGCAGGTCCGCCTTGGCCAAAAACATTCAGTACTTC
few	TRBV29-1	TRBJ2-5	TRBD2	CSVEGLAGGPRETQYF	TGCAGCGTCGAAGGACTAGCGGGAGGGCCTAGAGAGACCCAGTACTTC
NA	TRBV30	TRBJ2-2	TRBD2	CAWSTGTSGNTGELFF	TGTGCCTGGAGTACAGGGACTAGCGGAAACACCGGGGAGCTGTTTTTT
NA	TRBV27	TRBJ1-6	NA	CASSLAPQGMALHF	TGTGCCAGCAGTTTAGCCCCCCAGGGTATGGCCCTCCACTTT
few	TRBV28	TRBJ2-7	TRBD1	CASSLTGTEQYF	TGTGCCAGCAGTTTGACAGGGACCGAGCAGTACTTC
few	TRBV29-1	TRBJ2-1	NA	CSELGGGNDEQFF	TGCAGCGAGCTTGGTGGAGGGAACGATGAGCAGTTCTTC
NA	TRBV5-6	TRBJ1-1	NA	CASSLAPVNTEAFF	TGTGCCAGCAGCTTGGCCCCGGTGAACACTGAAGCTTTCTTT
NA	TRBV29-1	TRBJ2-1	NA	CSVEGLERAGDEQFF	TGCAGCGTTGAGGGATTGGAGAGGGCAGGGGATGAGCAGTTCTTC
few	TRBV5-1	TRBJ2-1	TRBD2	CASSLSGIYNEQFF	TGCGCCAGCAGCCTGAGCGGGATTTACAATGAGCAGTTCTTC
NA	TRBV29-1	TRBJ2-3	NA	CSGEGGFGQYF	TGCAGCGGCGAAGGTGGATTTGGGCAGTATTTT
NA	TRBV27	TRBJ2-7	NA	CASSLRAFSSYEQYF	TGTGCCAGCAGTTTAAGGGCCTTCTCCTCCTACGAGCAGTACTTC
NA	TRBV29-1	TRBJ2-3	TRBD2	CSATTSGRGADTQYF	TGCAGCGCAACTACTAGCGGGAGAGGGGCAGATACGCAGTATTTT
few	TRBV29-1	TRBJ2-6	TRBD1	CSVWTGVSGANVLTF	TGCAGCGTGTGGACAGGGGTTTCTGGGGCCAACGTCCTGACTTTC
NA	TRBV7-2	TRBJ2-5	TRBD2	CASSFRLAGQETQYF	TGTGCCAGCAGCTTTAGACTAGCGGGTCAAGAGACCCAGTACTTC
NA	TRBV29-1	TRBJ2-7	NA	CSVESTAYEQYF	TGCAGCGTTGAAAGTACAGCTTACGAGCAGTACTTC
NA	TRBV29-1	TRBJ2-1	TRBD1	CSVNGFAGTGTYNEQFF	TGCAGCGTGAACGGTTTCGCCGGGACAGGGACGTACAATGAGCAGTTCTTC
NA	TRBV29-1	TRBJ2-5	NA	CSVVKEGETQYF	TGCAGCGTTGTAAAGGAAGGGGAGACCCAGTACTTC
NA	TRBV4-1	TRBJ2-2	TRBD1	CASSQPGQGHGELFF	TGCGCCAGCAGCCAGCCGGGACAGGGGCACGGGGAGCTGTTTTTT
few	TRBV7-9	TRBJ2-1	NA	CASRSQDFLNNEQFF	TGTGCCAGCAGGTCACAGGACTTCCTGAACAATGAGCAGTTCTTC
NA	TRBV27	TRBJ2-1	NA	CASSLSGYEQFF	TGTGCCAGCAGTTTATCCGGATATGAGCAGTTCTTC